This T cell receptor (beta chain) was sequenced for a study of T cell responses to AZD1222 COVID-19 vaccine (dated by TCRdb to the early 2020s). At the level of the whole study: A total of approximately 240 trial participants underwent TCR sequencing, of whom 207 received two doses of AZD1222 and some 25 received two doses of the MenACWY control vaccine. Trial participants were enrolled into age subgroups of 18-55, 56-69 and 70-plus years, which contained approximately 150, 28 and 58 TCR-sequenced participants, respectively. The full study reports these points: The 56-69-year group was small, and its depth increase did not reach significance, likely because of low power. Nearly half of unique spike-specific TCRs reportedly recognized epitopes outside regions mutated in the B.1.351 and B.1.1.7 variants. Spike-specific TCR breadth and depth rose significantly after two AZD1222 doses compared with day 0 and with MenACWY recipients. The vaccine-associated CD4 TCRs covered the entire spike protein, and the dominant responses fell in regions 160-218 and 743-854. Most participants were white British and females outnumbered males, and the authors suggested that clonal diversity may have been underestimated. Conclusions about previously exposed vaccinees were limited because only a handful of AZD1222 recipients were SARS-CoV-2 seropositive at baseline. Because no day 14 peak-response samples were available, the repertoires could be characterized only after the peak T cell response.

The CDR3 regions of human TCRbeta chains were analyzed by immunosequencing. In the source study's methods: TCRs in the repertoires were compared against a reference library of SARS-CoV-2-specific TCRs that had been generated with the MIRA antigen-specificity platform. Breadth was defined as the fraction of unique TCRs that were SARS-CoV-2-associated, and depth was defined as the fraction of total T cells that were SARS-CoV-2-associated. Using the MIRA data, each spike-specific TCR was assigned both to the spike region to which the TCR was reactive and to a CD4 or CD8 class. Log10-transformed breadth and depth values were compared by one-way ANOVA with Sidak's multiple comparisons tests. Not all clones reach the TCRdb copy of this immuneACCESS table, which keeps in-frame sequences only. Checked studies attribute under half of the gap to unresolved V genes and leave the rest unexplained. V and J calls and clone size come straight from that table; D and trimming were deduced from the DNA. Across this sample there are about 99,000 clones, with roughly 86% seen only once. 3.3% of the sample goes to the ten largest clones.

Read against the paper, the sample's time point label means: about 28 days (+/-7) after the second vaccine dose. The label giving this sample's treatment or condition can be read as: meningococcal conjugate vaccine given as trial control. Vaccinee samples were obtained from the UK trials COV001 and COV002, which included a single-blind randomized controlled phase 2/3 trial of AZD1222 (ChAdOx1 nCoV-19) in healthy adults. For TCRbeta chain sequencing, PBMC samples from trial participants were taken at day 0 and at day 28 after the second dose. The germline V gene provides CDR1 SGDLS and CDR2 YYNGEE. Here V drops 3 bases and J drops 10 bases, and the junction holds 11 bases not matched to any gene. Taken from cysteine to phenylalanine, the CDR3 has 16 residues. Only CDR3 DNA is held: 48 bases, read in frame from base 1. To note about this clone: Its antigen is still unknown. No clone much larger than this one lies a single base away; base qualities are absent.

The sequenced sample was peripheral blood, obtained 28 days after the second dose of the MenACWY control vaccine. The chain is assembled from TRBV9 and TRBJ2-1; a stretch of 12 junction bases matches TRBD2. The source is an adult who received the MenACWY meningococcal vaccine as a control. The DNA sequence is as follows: TGTGCCAGCAGCGGACAGGGACTAGCGGGTGGTGGAGAGCAGTTCTTC. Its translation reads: CASSGQGLAGGGEQFF.